The entry below gives a single T cell receptor beta chain sequence along with its context. This sample was included in a study of T cell changes during pregnancy in multiple sclerosis. In germline, CDR1 is SGHNT, CDR2 YYREEE (reference sequence). This CDR3 is 16 amino acids long. The germline V and J ends were trimmed by 4 bases and 3 bases, with 19 bases remaining between them. TCRdb's copy holds only in-frame clones and misses some; the assay was immunoSEQ multiplex PCR. The sample holds 60,000 or so clones, 91% seen once. Here the sequenced sample was peripheral blood, taken before pregnancy. The TCR comes from a female donor with multiple sclerosis, enrolled in a pregnancy study. This chain links TRBV5-4 with TRBJ2-5, with D possibly TRBD1 on 6 matching bases. CDR3 nucleotides: TGTGCCAGCAGCCCTGAGGACAGTCGACCAAAAGAGACCCAGTACTTC. Its translation is CASSPEDSRPKETQYF.